This T cell receptor beta chain stems from a study of blood T cell repertoires in COVID-19. Seattle's enrolled individuals joined amid active infection and were then monitored longitudinally. The V and J ends lost 2 bases and 3 bases, in that order; junction bases with no gene match: 5. The length of the CDR3 is 15 residues. Germline values: CDR1 MDHEN, CDR2 SYDVKM. Per the authors' pipeline: Estimation of nucleated cell counts was performed using reference gene primer amplification. Assay: immunoSEQ multiplex PCR; the TCRdb copy retains only in-frame clones and omits some. D and trimming come from the DNA, and the V and J calls and clone size come from that table. The sample holds tens of thousands of clones, 70% to 85% seen once.

V and J are TRBV28 and TRBJ2-7; 9 bases match TRBD1. Sequences were obtained from peripheral blood. The receptor was derived from a man aged 80 or over with COVID-19, enrolled during active disease. CDR3 sequence (DNA): TGTGCCAGCAGTTTACTCGGGACAGGGCTCTACGAGCAGTACTTC. Translating it yields CASSLLGTGLYEQYF.